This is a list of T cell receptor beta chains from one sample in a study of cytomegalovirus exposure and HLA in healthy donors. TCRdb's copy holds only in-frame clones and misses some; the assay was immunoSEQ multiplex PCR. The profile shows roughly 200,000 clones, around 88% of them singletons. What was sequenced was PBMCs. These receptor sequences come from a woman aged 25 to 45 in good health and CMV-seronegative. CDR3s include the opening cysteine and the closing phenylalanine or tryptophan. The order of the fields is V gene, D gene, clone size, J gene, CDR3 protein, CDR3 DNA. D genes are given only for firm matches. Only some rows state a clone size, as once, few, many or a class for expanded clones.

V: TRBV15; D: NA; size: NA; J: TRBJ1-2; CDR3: CATSKPAIAPTGGNGYTF; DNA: TGTGCCACCAGCAAACCCGCTATTGCCCCGACAGGTGGCAATGGCTACACCTTC
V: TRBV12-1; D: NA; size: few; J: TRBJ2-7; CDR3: CASSFAPPGSYEQYF; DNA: TGTGCCAGCAGCTTTGCGCCCCCCGGCTCCTACGAGCAGTACTTC
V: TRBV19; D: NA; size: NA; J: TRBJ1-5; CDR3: CASSIGRYQPQHF; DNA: TGTGCCAGTAGTATAGGTCGTTATCAGCCCCAGCATTTT
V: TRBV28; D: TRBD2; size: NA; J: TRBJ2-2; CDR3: CASRGSGKTTGELFF; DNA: TGTGCCAGCAGAGGTAGCGGGAAGACAACCGGGGAGCTGTTTTTT
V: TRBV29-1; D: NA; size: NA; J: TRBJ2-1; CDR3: CSVDRRQSYNEQFF; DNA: TGCAGCGTTGATAGAAGACAGAGCTACAATGAGCAGTTCTTC
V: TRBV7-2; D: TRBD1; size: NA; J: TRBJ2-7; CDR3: CASSLVPGQGYEQYF; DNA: TGTGCCAGCAGCTTAGTTCCGGGACAGGGGTACGAGCAGTACTTC
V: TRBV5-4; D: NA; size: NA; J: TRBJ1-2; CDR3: CASRPINEQRANYGYTF; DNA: TGTGCCAGCAGACCCATAAATGAACAGAGAGCTAACTATGGCTACACCTTC
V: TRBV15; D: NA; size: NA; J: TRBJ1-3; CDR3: CATSREWSRADTIYF; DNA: TGTGCCACCAGCAGAGAGTGGTCCAGGGCGGACACCATATATTTT
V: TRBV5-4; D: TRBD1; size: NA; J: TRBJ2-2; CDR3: CASSYRDSYTGELFF; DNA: TGTGCCAGCAGCTACCGGGACAGCTACACCGGGGAGCTGTTTTTT
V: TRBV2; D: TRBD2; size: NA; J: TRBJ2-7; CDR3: CASSALLAATYEQYF; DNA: TGTGCCAGCAGTGCCCTACTAGCGGCTACCTACGAGCAGTACTTC
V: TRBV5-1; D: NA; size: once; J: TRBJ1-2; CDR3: CASSLVSRGNYGYTF; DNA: TGCGCCAGCAGCTTGGTGTCCCGCGGGAACTATGGCTACACCTTC
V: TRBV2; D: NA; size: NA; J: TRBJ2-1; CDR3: CASTSSDYNEQFF; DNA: TGTGCCAGCACCTCTAGTGACTACAATGAGCAGTTCTTC
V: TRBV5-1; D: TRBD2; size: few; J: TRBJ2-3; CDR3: CASSLGTSVHTQYF; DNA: TGCGCCAGCAGCTTGGGGACTAGCGTACATACGCAGTATTTT
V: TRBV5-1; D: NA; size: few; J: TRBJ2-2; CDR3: CASSPIRGRGTGELFF; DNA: TGCGCCAGCAGCCCTATACGGGGTCGTGGCACCGGGGAGCTGTTTTTT
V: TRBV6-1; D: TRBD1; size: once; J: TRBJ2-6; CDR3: CASSEGQGAFPGANVLTF; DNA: TGTGCCAGCAGTGAAGGACAGGGGGCGTTTCCTGGGGCCAACGTCCTGACTTTC
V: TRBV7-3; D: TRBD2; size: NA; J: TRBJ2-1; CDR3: CASSPTASGKRDEQFF; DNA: TGTGCCAGCAGCCCAACGGCTAGCGGGAAGCGCGATGAGCAGTTCTTC
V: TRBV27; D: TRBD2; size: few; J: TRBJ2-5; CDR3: CASGFYVAGGPETQYF; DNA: TGTGCCAGCGGGTTTTATGTTGCGGGAGGGCCCGAGACCCAGTACTTC
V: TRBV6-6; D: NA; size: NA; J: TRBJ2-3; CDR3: CASSYVQSTDTQYF; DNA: TGTGCCAGCAGTTATGTACAAAGCACAGATACGCAGTATTTT
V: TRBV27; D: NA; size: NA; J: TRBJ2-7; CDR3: CASSQTLGSLGEQYF; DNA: TGTGCCAGCAGTCAAACTCTCGGGTCCTTGGGCGAGCAGTACTTC
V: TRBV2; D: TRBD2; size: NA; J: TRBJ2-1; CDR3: CASSAPGLAGGPGEQFF; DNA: TGTGCCAGCAGTGCTCCGGGACTAGCGGGAGGGCCGGGTGAGCAGTTCTTC
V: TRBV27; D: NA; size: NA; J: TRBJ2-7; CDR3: CASKIGGSYEQYF; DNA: TGTGCCAGCAAGATAGGGGGATCCTACGAGCAGTACTTC
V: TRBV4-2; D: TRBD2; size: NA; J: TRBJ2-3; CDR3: CASSQEWTRGLTGDTQYF; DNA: TGTGCCAGCAGCCAAGAGTGGACCCGGGGACTAACCGGGGATACGCAGTATTTT
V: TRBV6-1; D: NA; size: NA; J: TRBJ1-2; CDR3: CASRGDTHYGYTF; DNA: TGTGCCAGCCGGGGAGACACCCACTATGGCTACACCTTC
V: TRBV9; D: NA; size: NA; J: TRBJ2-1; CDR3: CASSPLGVGEQFF; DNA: TGTGCCAGCAGCCCCCTCGGGGTAGGAGAGCAGTTCTTC
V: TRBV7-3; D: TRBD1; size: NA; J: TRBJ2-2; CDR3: CASSPRGLGGELFF; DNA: TGTGCCAGCAGCCCCAGGGGGCTTGGCGGGGAGCTGTTTTTT
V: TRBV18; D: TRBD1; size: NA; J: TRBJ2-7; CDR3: CASSPPGQGHEQYF; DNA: TGTGCCAGCTCACCACCGGGACAGGGCCACGAGCAGTACTTC
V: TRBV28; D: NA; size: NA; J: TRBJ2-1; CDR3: CASRGGVAYNEQFF; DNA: TGTGCCAGCAGAGGGGGAGTCGCCTACAATGAGCAGTTCTTC
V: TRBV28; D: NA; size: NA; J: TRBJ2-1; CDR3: CASSFLARGGHEQFF; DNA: TGTGCCAGCAGTTTTTTGGCCAGGGGAGGGCATGAGCAGTTCTTC
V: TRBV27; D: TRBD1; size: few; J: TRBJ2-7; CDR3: CASSLSSGGSYEQYF; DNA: TGTGCCAGCAGTTTATCGTCAGGGGGCAGTTACGAGCAGTACTTC
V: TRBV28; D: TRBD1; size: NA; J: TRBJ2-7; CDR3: CASSVPGQGFSEQYF; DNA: TGTGCCAGCAGTGTTCCGGGACAGGGGTTTTCCGAGCAGTACTTC
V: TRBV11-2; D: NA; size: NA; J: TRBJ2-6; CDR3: CASSLDPGGANVLTF; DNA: TGTGCCAGCAGCTTAGATCCGGGTGGGGCCAACGTCCTGACTTTC
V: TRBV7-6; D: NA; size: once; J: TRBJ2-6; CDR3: CASSGGSPSSGANVLTF; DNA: TGTGCCAGCAGCGGAGGAAGCCCGAGCTCTGGGGCCAACGTCCTGACTTTC
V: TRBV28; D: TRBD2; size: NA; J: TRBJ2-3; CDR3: CASSLGSGSTDTQYF; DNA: TGTGCCAGCAGTTTGGGTAGCGGGAGCACAGATACGCAGTATTTT
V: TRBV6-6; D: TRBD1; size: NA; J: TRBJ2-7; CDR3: CASRAGQGSGEQYF; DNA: TGTGCCAGCAGAGCTGGACAGGGATCGGGCGAGCAGTACTTC
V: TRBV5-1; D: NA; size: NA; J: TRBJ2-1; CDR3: CASTRTHNEQFF; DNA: TGCGCCAGCACCCGGACTCACAATGAGCAGTTCTTC
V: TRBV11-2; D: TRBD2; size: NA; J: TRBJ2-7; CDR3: CASSLAGLANEQYF; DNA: TGTGCCAGCAGCTTAGCGGGACTAGCCAACGAGCAGTACTTC
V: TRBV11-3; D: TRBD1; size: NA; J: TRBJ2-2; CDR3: CASSYGTGYTGELFF; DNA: TGTGCCAGCAGCTACGGGACAGGATACACCGGGGAGCTGTTTTTT
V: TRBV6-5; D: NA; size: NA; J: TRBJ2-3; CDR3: CASSVRGDTQYF; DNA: TGTGCCAGCAGTGTTAGAGGAGATACGCAGTATTTT
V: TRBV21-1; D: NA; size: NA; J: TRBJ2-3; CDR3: CASSPKCTSFGTDTQYF; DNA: TGTGCCAGCAGTCCTAAATGTACTAGCTTCGGCACAGATACGCAGTATTTT
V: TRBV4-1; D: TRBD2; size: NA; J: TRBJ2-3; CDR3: CASSQETAGVRDTQYF; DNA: TGCGCCAGCAGCCAAGAAACGGCGGGAGTTAGGGATACGCAGTATTTT